A single T cell receptor (beta chain) is shown here with its context. The antigen is not known. With 3 bases clipped from V and 8 bases from J, the junction kept 12 bases outside the gene matches. Per germline, CDR1 GTSNPN and CDR2 SVGIG (reference sequence). The CDR3 has 16 amino acids. The data originate from a study of shared clonotypes between healthy human individuals. Across the whole study: Serving as donors were a couple of women and a few men, whose ages spanned 18 to 49. Study-level results: Large depth notwithstanding, sorted-subset sequencing proved incomplete by rarefaction. Non-shared clonotypes had lower generation probabilities than clonotypes shared by all four sorted-subset donors. The small donor group covered limited genetic and exposure diversity.

Selected positively for CCR7 and CD45RO-negative, naive CD8 cells excluded terminally differentiated effector memory CD45RA+ cells. Using immunoSEQ multiplex PCR, the repertoire was profiled, and TCRdb retains in-frame clones only, with some absent. The sample has around 1.9 million clones; about 93% are singletons. The chain employs TRBV30 and TRBJ2-1, with 11 bases fitting TRBD2. The sample taken for sequencing was naive CD8+ T cells from PBMCs. The clonotype was recovered from a man aged 18-30 years in good health. Some clones in this sample may be carry-over from other donors' samples. CDR3 bases: TGTGCCTGGAGACCTACGACTAGCGGGAACATCGATGAGCAGTTCTTC. This codes for CAWRPTTSGNIDEQFF.